The entry below describes one T cell receptor (beta chain). Its antigen remains unknown. The data belong to a study of CD8 T cells in ankylosing spondylitis. The CDR3 extends over 13 amino acids. Looked up from germline, CDR1 is SQVTM and CDR2 is ANQGSEA. V gave up 6 bases and J gave up 7 bases; unmatched junction bases: 7. Broader study findings: Characteristic of ankylosing spondylitis blood, it appeared, was a TCR beta motif comprising 7 to 9 highly homologous variants.

TCRdb analysed the 5' RACE reads with MiXCR anew, one entry per CDR3 protein. Among roughly 670,000 distinct CDR3 sequences, roughly 19% were seen once, and the ten largest hold under 20%. The sequenced material came from blood, either unsorted or a sorted T cell fraction (not recorded which). The source of this sequence is a male donor with ankylosing spondylitis. The chain employs TRBV29-1 and TRBJ2-7; TRBD1 agrees at 12 bases. CDR3 bases: TGCAGCGTATTGGGACAGGGGGCGAGGGAGCAGTACTTC. It codes for CSVLGQGAREQYF.